One sample yielded the 21 T cell receptor beta chains listed below, sequenced in a study of blood T cell repertoires in COVID-19. Some clones are missing from TCRdb's copy, which holds only in-frame ones; the method was immunoSEQ multiplex PCR. The sample has tens of thousands of clones, about 91% seen once; the top ten hold about 2.1%. Sequencing was carried out using peripheral blood. The receptors were sampled from a man aged 55 to 69 with acute or convalescent COVID-19.

This CDR3 reads CASSLDLAGGLDEQFF. The CDR3, as DNA: TGTGCCAGCAGCTTAGACCTAGCGGGAGGCCTGGATGAGCAGTTCTTC. The chain combines TRBV7-9 with TRBJ2-1, with TRBD2 matching 11 bases. CDR1 is SEHNR and CDR2 is FQNEAQ in the germline V gene (reference sequence). V lost 1 base to trimming and J lost 8 bases; unmatched junction nucleotides: 7. This CDR3 contains 16 residues.

V gene TRBV10-2 combines with J gene TRBJ2-7; D ambiguous. Germline CDR1 and CDR2: WSHSY and SAAADI. This CDR3 has 11 residues. Trimming stripped 2 bases from V and 4 bases from J, with 3 bases between. The CDR3 region is CASSETYEQYF. The DNA for the CDR3 is TGCGCCAGCAGTGAGACTTACGAGCAGTACTTC.

The rearrangement joins TRBV6-1 to TRBJ1-2; a possible D gene is TRBD1 (6 bases). V was pared by 1 base and J by 2 bases, with 11 bases between. Germline CDR1 reads MNHNS; CDR2 reads SASEGT. There are 15 residues in the CDR3. CDR3 coding DNA: TGTGCCAGCAGTGAAGTTGCACAGGGAAACTATGGCTACACCTTC. Amino acids: CASSEVAQGNYGYTF.

CDR3 amino acids: CASSLGGVGIGGYTF. CDR3 DNA: TGTGCCAGCAGCTTGGGGGGAGTAGGGATTGGTGGCTACACCTTC. This sequence joins TRBV5-4 and TRBJ1-2; no definite D call. CDR1 and CDR2 (germline): SGHNT, YYREEE (reference sequence). V lost 0 bases, J lost 7 bases, and 16 bases lay in between. CDR3 size: 15 residues.

The CDR3 reads CASSSTGAFQNSPLHF. In nucleotides, the CDR3 is TGTGCCAGCAGCTCTACAGGGGCTTTCCAGAATTCACCCCTCCACTTT. The rearrangement links TRBV5-6 to TRBJ1-6, with TRBD1 identical over 7 bases. The germline CDR1 and CDR2 sequences are SGHDT and YYEEEE. With V trimmed by 3 bases and J by 7 bases, 10 bases remained unmatched. This CDR3 has 16 residues.

The count of this clone is one. CDR3 sequence reads: CASSFGQGDQPQHF. The DNA of the CDR3 is TGTGCCAGCAGCTTCGGTCAGGGGGACCAGCCCCAGCATTTT. This sequence joins TRBV5-6 and TRBJ1-5; 7 nucleotides match TRBD1. V gave up 2 bases and J gave up 7 bases; unmatched junction bases: 6. Germline CDR1 reads SGHDT; CDR2 reads YYEEEE. The CDR3 runs 14 residues.

The chain joins TRBV18 to TRBJ1-1, with D perhaps TRBD1 (5 bases). V lost 0 bases, J lost 7 bases, and 9 bases lay in between. CDR1 and CDR2 (germline): KGHSH, LQKENI. The CDR3 has 13 residues. The CDR3 bases are TGTGCCAGCTCACCACCGAGCAGGGATGAAGCTTTCTTT. Amino acids: CASSPPSRDEAFF.

This chain links TRBV2 with TRBJ2-1; TRBD2 aligns across 7 bases. This CDR3 region has 16 residues. Germline V gene data show CDR1 as SNHLY and CDR2 as FYNNEI. V lost 7 bases, J lost 6 bases, and 15 bases stayed unmatched. In nucleotides, the CDR3 is TGTGCCAGCACCATACCGAACGGAGGACTAGTCAATGAGCAGTTCTTC. Amino acids: CASTIPNGGLVNEQFF.

The chain recombines TRBV28 with TRBJ2-1; 9 bases map to TRBD1. Germline V gene sequence: CDR1 MDHEN, CDR2 SYDVKM. Trimming took 7 bases from V and 8 from J; bases not matched to a gene: 15. The CDR3 contains 16 residues. CDR3 in DNA: TGTGCCAGCACTCCCACCGGGACAGGGCGTCTAGATGAGCAGTTCTTC. Translation gives CASTPTGTGRLDEQFF.

The V gene is TRBV9, the J gene TRBJ2-3; the match to TRBD2 covers 14 bases. Germline V lookup: CDR1 SGDLS, CDR2 YYNGEE. This CDR3 spans 15 amino acids. J gave up 4 bases and V 2 bases, and 0 bases lay outside the gene matches. In nucleotides, the CDR3 is TGTGCCAGCAGCGTGACTAGCGGGAGGGCAGATACGCAGTATTTT. As protein: CASSVTSGRADTQYF.

The chain uses TRBV4-3 and TRBJ1-2; 8 nucleotides match TRBD1. Germline V gene data show CDR1 as LGHNA and CDR2 as YSLEER. The V segment lost 0 bases and the J segment 8 bases; nucleotides outside the gene matches: 11. The CDR3 sequence is 16 residues long. CDR3 DNA sequence: TGCGCCAGCAGCCAAGATGGGTCCAGGGGGCTGGAAGGCTACACCTTC. Residues: CASSQDGSRGLEGYTF.

The chain employs TRBV6-2 or TRBV6-3 and TRBJ2-1; D is uncertain. This CDR3 comprises 15 residues. CDR1 MNHEY and CDR2 SVGEGT come from the germline V gene. The V gene lost 5 bases and the J gene lost 6 bases, with 17 bases spanning the gap. CDR3 DNA: TGTGCCAGCAGTAGAGTGGGCCGCGCCTTCAATGAGCAGTTCTTC. Translating it yields CASSRVGRAFNEQFF.

This clone was recorded only once. The chain links TRBV6-1 to TRBJ2-1; 7 bases match TRBD1. V dropped 5 bases and J dropped 0; count of bases not matched to a gene: 7. The germline V gene has CDR1 MNHNS and CDR2 SASEGT. The CDR3 is made up of 16 amino acids. The CDR3 region is CASSKGQAGSYNEQFF. DNA of the CDR3: TGTGCCAGCAGTAAAGGACAGGCAGGCTCCTACAATGAGCAGTTCTTC.

Here the CDR3 reads CASSLGTPLMGEKLFF. CDR3 sequence (DNA): TGCGCCAGCAGCCTGGGGACTCCCCTGATGGGCGAAAAACTGTTTTTT. The gene calls are TRBV5-1 and TRBJ1-4, with D perhaps matching TRBD1 (5 bases). This CDR3 contains 16 residues. The germline gives CDR1 SGHRS, CDR2 YFSETQ. V was pared by 4 bases and J by 8 bases, with 21 bases between.

This CDR3 is CASATRREGRDTQYF. CDR3 DNA sequence: TGTGCCAGCGCCACTCGGCGGGAGGGCCGAGATACGCAGTATTTT. The rearrangement links TRBV28 to TRBJ2-3, with 9 nucleotides matching TRBD2. Germline trimming cut 8 bases from V and 5 bases from J; bases unmatched to any gene: 11. The CDR3 runs to 15 residues. The germline gives CDR1 MDHEN, CDR2 SYDVKM.

This chain links TRBV7-8 with TRBJ1-5, with a tentative D call TRBD1 (6 bases). Germline V gene data show CDR1 as SGHVS and CDR2 as FQNEAQ. This CDR3 has 15 amino acids. The V and J ends lost 4 bases and 3 bases respectively, with 13 bases between them. The CDR3, as DNA: TGTGCCAGCAGCTGGGGCCGACAGGTCAATCAGCCCCAGCATTTT. Encoded protein: CASSWGRQVNQPQHF.

The J gene is TRBJ1-1, the V gene TRBV7-2, with D hard to call. From germline, CDR1 is SGHTA and CDR2 FQGNSA. This CDR3 spans 14 amino acids. The V end lost 7 bases, the J end lost 3 bases, and 15 bases lay between the germline ends. For the CDR3, the DNA is TGTGCCAGCACCGCGACACTCCCTCACACTGAAGCTTTCTTT. This encodes CASTATLPHTEAFF.

J is TRBJ2-1 and V is TRBV29-1; 7 nucleotides line up with TRBD1. This CDR3 has 13 amino acids. Germline values: CDR1 SQVTM, CDR2 ANQGSEA. The V segment lost 4 bases and the J segment 5 bases; nucleotides outside the gene matches: 5. The CDR3 is CSVGQGLHNEQFF. CDR3 bases: TGCAGCGTTGGACAGGGCCTCCACAATGAGCAGTTCTTC.

The chain uses TRBV19 and TRBJ1-1, with a tentative D call TRBD1 (5 bases). This CDR3 is 13 amino acids long. V lost 3 bases, J lost 5 bases, and 10 bases lay in between. Germline V gene lookup returns CDR1 LNHDA and CDR2 SQIVND (reference sequence). The CDR3 sequence: CASSIWGETEAFF. The CDR3, as DNA: TGTGCCAGTAGTATTTGGGGGGAGACTGAAGCTTTCTTT.

The CDR3 region is CASKSSEVAGNTIYF. The CDR3 DNA follows: TGTGCCAGTAAATCTTCGGAGGTGGCTGGAAACACCATATATTTT. This chain connects TRBV19 to TRBJ1-3, with D unclear. V was trimmed by 7 bases and J by 2 bases, leaving 15 bases between them. The length of the CDR3 is 15 residues. Germline values: CDR1 LNHDA, CDR2 SQIVND (reference sequence). Drawing the rest from reference TRBV19 and TRBJ1-3, the complete variable domain is DGGITQSPKYLFRKEGQNVTLSCEQNLNHDAMYWYRQDPGQGLRLIYYSQIVNDFQKGDIAEGYSVSREKKESFPLTVTSAQKNPTAFYLCASKSSEVAGNTIYFGEGSWLTVV.

V is TRBV6-5 and J is TRBJ2-2; possible D gene TRBD1, 5 bases. The CDR3 is made up of 11 amino acids. The V end was cut by 6 bases, the J end by 8 bases, with 7 bases between. Looked up from germline, CDR1 is MNHEY and CDR2 is SVGAGI. The CDR3: CASRRTGELFF. CDR3 bases: TGTGCCAGCAGGCGGACAGGGGAGCTGTTTTTT.